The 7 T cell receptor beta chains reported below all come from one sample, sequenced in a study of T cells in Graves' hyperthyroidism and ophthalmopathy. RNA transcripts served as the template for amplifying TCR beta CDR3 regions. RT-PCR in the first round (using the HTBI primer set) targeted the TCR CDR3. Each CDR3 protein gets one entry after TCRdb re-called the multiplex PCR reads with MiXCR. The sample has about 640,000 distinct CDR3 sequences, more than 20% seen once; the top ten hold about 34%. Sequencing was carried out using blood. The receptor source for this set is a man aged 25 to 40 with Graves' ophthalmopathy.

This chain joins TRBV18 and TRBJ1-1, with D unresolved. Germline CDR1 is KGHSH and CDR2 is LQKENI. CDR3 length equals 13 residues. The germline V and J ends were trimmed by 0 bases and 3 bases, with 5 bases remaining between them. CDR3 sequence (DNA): TGTGCCAGCTCACCACCCTGGTACACTGAAGCTTTCTTT. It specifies CASSPPWYTEAFF.

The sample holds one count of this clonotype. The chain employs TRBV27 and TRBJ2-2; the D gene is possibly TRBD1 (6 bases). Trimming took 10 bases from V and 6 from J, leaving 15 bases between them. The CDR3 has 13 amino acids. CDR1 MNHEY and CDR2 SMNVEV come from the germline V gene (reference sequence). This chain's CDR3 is CATKQGYAGELFF. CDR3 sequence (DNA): TGTGCCACTAAACAGGGTTACGCCGGGGAGCTGTTTTTT.

CDR3 region: CASSPAQGAGNTIYF. Here the CDR3 DNA reads TGCGCCAGCAGCCCCGCGCAGGGGGCTGGAAACACCATATATTTT. The rearrangement links TRBV5-1 to TRBJ1-3; 7 bases match TRBD1. V shed 4 bases and J 2 bases; nucleotides not matched to a gene: 6. Germline assignment: CDR1 SGHRS and CDR2 YFSETQ. The CDR3 sequence is 15 residues long.

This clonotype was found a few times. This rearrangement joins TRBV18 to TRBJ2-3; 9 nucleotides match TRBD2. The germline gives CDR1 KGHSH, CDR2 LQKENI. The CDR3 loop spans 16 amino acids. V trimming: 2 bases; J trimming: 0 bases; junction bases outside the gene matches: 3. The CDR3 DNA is TGTGCCAGCTCACCAAGGAGCGGGAGGAGCACAGATACGCAGTATTTT. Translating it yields CASSPRSGRSTDTQYF.

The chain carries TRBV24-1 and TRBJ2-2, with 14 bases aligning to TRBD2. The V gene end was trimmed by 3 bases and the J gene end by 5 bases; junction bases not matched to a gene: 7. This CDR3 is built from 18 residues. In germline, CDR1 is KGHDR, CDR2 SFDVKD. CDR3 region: CATSDTGLAGVHTGELFF. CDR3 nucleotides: TGTGCCACCAGTGATACGGGACTAGCGGGAGTACATACCGGGGAGCTGTTTTTT.

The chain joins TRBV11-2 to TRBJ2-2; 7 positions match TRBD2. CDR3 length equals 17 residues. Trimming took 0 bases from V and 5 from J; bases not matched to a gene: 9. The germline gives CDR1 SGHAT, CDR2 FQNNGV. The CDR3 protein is CASSLDLSGTMTGELFF. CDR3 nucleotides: TGTGCCAGCAGCTTAGATTTGTCCGGGACTATGACCGGGGAGCTGTTTTTT.

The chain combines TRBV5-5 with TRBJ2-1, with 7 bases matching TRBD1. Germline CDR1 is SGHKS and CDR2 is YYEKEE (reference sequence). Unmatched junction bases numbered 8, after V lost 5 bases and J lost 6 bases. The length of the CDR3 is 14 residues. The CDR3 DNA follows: TGTGCCAGCAGAGACAGGGTTGGGGCCAATGAGCAGTTCTTC. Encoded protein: CASRDRVGANEQFF.